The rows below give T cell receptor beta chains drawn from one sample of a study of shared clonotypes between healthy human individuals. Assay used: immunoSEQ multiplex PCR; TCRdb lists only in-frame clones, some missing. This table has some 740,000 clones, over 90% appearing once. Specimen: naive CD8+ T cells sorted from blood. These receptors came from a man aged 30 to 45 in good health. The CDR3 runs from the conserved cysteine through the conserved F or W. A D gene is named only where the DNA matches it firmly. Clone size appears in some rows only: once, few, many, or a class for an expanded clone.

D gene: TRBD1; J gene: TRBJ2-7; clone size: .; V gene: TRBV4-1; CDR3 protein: CASSLGQEGGYYEQYF; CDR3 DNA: TGCGCCAGCAGCCTCGGACAGGAAGGGGGATATTACGAGCAGTACTTC
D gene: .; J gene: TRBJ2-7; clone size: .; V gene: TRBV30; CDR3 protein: CAWSMGERPYEQYF; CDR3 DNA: TGTGCCTGGAGTATGGGGGAAAGACCCTACGAGCAGTACTTC
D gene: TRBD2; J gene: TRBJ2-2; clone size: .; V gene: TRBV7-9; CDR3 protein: CASSLDRGTSGTYTGELFF; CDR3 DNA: TGTGCCAGCAGCTTAGATCGAGGGACTAGCGGGACCTACACCGGGGAGCTGTTTTTT
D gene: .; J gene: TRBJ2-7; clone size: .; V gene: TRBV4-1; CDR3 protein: CASSFPGLSSYEQYF; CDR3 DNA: TGCGCCAGCAGCTTCCCGGGACTGAGCTCCTACGAGCAGTACTTC
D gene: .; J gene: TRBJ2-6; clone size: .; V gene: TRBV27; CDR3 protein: CASSEAGANVLTF; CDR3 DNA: TGTGCCAGCAGTGAGGCTGGGGCCAACGTCCTGACTTTC
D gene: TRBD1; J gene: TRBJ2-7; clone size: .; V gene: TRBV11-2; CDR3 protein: CASSLGRDRISSYEQYF; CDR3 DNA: TGTGCCAGCAGCTTAGGACGGGACAGGATCAGCTCCTACGAGCAGTACTTC
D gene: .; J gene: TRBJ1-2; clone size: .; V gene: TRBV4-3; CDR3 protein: CASSQDQGVRVGGYTF; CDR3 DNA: TGCGCCAGCAGCCAAGATCAGGGTGTACGGGTCGGTGGCTACACCTTC
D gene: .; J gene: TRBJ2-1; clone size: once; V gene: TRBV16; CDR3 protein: CASSQLAYNEQFF; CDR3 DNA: TGTGCCAGCAGCCAATTGGCCTACAATGAGCAGTTCTTC
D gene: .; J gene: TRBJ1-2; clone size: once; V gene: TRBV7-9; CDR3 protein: CASSSTENYGYTF; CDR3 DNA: TGTGCCAGCAGCTCGACGGAGAACTATGGCTACACCTTC
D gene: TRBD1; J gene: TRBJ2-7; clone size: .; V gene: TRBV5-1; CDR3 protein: CASSSPETGGYEQYF; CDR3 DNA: TGCGCCAGCAGCTCTCCTGAGACAGGGGGGTACGAGCAGTACTTC
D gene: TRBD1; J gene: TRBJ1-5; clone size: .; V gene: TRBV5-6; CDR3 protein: CASSLGQGLQPQHF; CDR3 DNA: TGTGCCAGCAGCTTGGGACAGGGGCTGCAGCCCCAGCATTTT
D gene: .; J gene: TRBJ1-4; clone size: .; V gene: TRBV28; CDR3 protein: CASSDPPDRSSTNEKLFF; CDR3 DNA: TGTGCCAGCAGTGATCCCCCCGACCGGAGTTCAACTAATGAAAAACTGTTTTTT
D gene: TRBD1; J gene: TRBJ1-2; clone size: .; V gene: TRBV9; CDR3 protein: CASSGLISGTGYGYTF; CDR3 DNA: TGTGCCAGCAGCGGTCTTATCTCTGGGACAGGGTATGGCTACACCTTC
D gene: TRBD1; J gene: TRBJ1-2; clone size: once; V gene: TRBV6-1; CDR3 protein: CASSTGQEQYGYTF; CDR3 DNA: TGTGCCAGCAGTACCGGACAGGAGCAATATGGCTACACCTTC
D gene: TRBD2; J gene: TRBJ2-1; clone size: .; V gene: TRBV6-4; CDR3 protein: CASSDIAGALNEQFF; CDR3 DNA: TGTGCCAGCAGTGACATAGCGGGAGCGCTCAATGAGCAGTTCTTC
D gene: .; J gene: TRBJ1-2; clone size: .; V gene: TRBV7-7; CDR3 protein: CASSLEMAGYTF; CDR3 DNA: TGTGCCAGCAGCTTAGAGATGGCTGGCTACACCTTC
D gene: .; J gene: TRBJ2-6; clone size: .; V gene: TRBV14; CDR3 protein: CASSPRETLYSGANVLTF; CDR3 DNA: TGTGCCAGTTCGCCTCGGGAAACCCTCTACTCTGGGGCCAACGTCCTGACTTTC
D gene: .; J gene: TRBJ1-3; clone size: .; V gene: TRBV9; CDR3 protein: CASSVGSLRSSGNTIYF; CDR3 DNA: TGTGCCAGCAGCGTAGGTAGCTTGAGGAGCTCTGGAAACACCATATATTTT
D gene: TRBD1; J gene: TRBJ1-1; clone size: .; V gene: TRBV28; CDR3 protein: CASRLPGGTSTEAFF; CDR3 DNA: TGTGCCAGCAGGTTACCAGGGGGTACGAGCACTGAAGCTTTCTTT
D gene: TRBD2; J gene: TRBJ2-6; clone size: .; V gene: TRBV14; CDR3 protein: CASSRVPRGVDVGANVLTF; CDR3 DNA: TGTGCCAGCAGCCGAGTCCCCCGGGGGGTGGACGTCGGGGCCAACGTCCTGACTTTC
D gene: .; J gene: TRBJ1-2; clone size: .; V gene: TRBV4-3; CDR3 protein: CASSQATNTNYGYTF; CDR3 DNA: TGCGCCAGCAGCCAAGCTACAAACACTAACTATGGCTACACCTTC
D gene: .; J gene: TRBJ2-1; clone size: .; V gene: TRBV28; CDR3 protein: CASSLITAYNEQFF; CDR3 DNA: TGTGCCAGCAGTTTAATAACAGCCTACAATGAGCAGTTCTTC
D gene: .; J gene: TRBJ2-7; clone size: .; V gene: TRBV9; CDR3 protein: CASSATRAPFEQYF; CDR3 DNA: TGTGCCAGCAGCGCCACTAGGGCCCCGTTCGAGCAGTACTTC
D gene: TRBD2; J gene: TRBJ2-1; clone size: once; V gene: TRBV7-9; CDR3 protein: CASSPTSGRLEEQFF; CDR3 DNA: TGTGCCAGCAGCCCTACTAGCGGGAGGTTAGAAGAGCAGTTCTTC
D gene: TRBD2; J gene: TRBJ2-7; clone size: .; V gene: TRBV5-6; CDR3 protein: CASRPGLGGSPHHEQYF; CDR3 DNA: TGTGCCAGCAGACCGGGACTAGGTGGTTCCCCTCACCACGAGCAGTACTTC
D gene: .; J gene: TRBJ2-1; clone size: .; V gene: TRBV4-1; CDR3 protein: CASSPNSGTGSEQFF; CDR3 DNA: TGCGCCAGCAGCCCTAACTCAGGGACGGGTAGTGAGCAGTTCTTC
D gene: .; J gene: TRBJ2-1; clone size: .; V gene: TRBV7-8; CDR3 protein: CASSYSQRSYNEQFF; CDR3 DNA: TGTGCCAGCAGTTATAGCCAGCGGAGTTACAATGAGCAGTTCTTC
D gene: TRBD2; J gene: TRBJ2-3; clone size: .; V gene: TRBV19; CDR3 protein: CASSESDVGGGRAPDTQYF; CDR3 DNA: TGTGCCAGTAGTGAGTCGGATGTAGGGGGCGGGAGGGCCCCAGATACGCAGTATTTT
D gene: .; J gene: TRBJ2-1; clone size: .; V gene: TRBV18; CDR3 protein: CASSPGEAEPGLNNEQFF; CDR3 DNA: TGTGCCAGCTCACCCGGGGAGGCCGAACCAGGCCTTAACAATGAGCAGTTCTTC
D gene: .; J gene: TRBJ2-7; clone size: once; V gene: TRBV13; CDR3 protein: CASSLGAGSSYEQYF; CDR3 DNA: TGTGCCAGCAGCTTAGGTGCGGGCAGCTCCTACGAGCAGTACTTC
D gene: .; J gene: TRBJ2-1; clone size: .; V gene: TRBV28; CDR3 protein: CASSSGTASYNEQFF; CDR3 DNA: TGTGCCAGCAGTTCCGGGACGGCGAGTTACAATGAGCAGTTCTTC
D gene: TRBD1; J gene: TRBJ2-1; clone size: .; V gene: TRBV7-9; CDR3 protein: CASSSSTGGSSYNEQFF; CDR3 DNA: TGTGCCAGCAGCTCCTCGACAGGGGGTAGCTCCTACAATGAGCAGTTCTTC
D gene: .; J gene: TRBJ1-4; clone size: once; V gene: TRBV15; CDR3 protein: CATRRTALNEKLFF; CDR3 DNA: TGTGCCACCAGGAGGACGGCCCTTAATGAAAAACTGTTTTTT
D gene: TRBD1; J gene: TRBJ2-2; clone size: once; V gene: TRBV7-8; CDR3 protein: CASSQSERGGYANTGELFF; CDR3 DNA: TGTGCCAGCAGCCAAAGTGAAAGAGGGGGCTACGCGAACACCGGGGAGCTGTTTTTT
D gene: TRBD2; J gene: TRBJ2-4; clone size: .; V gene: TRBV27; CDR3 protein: CASSLKPGLAGLDIQYF; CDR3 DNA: TGTGCCAGCAGTTTAAAACCCGGACTAGCGGGATTAGACATTCAGTACTTC
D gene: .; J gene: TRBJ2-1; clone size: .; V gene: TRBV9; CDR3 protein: CASSVGLGRGGSIPSSYNEQFF; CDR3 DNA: TGTGCCAGCAGCGTAGGTCTGGGTCGGGGAGGCTCAATCCCAAGCTCCTACAATGAGCAGTTCTTC
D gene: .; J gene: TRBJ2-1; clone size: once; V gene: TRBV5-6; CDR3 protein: CASSLSRAYNEQFF; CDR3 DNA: TGTGCCAGCAGCTTGTCCAGGGCCTACAATGAGCAGTTCTTC
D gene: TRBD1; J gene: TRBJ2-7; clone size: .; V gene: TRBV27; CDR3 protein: CASSGQGGVYEQYF; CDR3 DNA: TGTGCCAGCAGTGGGCAAGGGGGCGTCTACGAGCAGTACTTC
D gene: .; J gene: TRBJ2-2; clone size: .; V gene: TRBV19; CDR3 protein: CATSIGAGELFF; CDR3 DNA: TGTGCCACCTCCATTGGCGCCGGGGAGCTGTTTTTT
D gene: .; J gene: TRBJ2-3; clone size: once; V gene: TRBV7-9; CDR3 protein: CASSSRVEDTQYF; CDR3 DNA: TGTGCCAGCAGCTCCCGAGTGGAAGATACGCAGTATTTT
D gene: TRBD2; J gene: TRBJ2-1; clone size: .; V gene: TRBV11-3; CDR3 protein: CASSLGAGVGYNEQFF; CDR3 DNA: TGTGCCAGCAGCTTAGGGGCGGGAGTTGGCTACAATGAGCAGTTCTTC
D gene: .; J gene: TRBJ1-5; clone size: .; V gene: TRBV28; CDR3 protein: CATQGVEGGQPQHF; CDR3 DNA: TGTGCCACCCAGGGAGTAGAAGGCGGCCAGCCCCAGCATTTT